These 11 T cell receptor beta chains were sequenced from one sample in a study of cytomegalovirus exposure and HLA in healthy donors. The PCR made use of 60 Vbeta and 13 Jbeta primers. Assay used: immunoSEQ multiplex PCR; TCRdb lists only in-frame clones, some missing. Of approximately 90,000 clones listed, about 60% are singletons. Sequencing was performed on PBMCs. These receptor sequences come from a woman aged 25 to 39 in good health and CMV-seronegative.

This rearrangement joins TRBV5-6 to TRBJ2-5; D not resolved. V was cut by 1 base and J by 2 bases, with 6 bases left in between. The CDR3 totals 13 residues. Germline-derived CDR1 and CDR2 are SGHDT and YYEEEE. CDR3 region: CASSLSVQETQYF. CDR3 DNA: TGTGCCAGCAGCTTGTCGGTTCAAGAGACCCAGTACTTC.

J is TRBJ2-5 and V is TRBV7-8; D unclear. The J call may be faulty, since TRBJ2-7 better matches the DNA end. The CDR3 is 15 residues long. The germline CDR1 and CDR2 sequences are SGHVS and FQNEAQ. The CDR3 coding sequence is TGTGCCAGCAGCTCAGGTCGTGACGTCTCCTACGAGCAGTACTTC. This gives the protein CASSSGRDVSYEQYF.

The V and J genes are TRBV29-1 and TRBJ2-7, with D possibly being TRBD2 (5 bases). Germline V gene data show CDR1 as SQVTM and CDR2 as ANQGSEA. The CDR3 loop spans 12 amino acids. V dropped 3 bases and J dropped 3 bases, with 9 bases sitting between them. DNA of the CDR3: TGCAGCGTTGACCCGGGAAACTACGAGCAGTACTTC. Its translation is CSVDPGNYEQYF.

The chain uses TRBV5-6 and TRBJ1-5; D gene ambiguous. The V end lost 0 bases, the J end lost 6 bases, and 13 bases lay between the germline ends. The CDR3 has 15 residues. The germline gives CDR1 SGHDT, CDR2 YYEEEE. CDR3 residues: CASSLATGGSQPQHF. The DNA of the CDR3 is TGTGCCAGCAGCTTGGCAACGGGAGGAAGTCAGCCCCAGCATTTT.

V and J are TRBV11-3 and TRBJ1-1; the D is unclear. Germline-derived CDR1 and CDR2 are SGHNT and YENEEA. The CDR3 is 14 amino acids. Trimming removed 3 bases at V and 2 bases at J, with 10 bases between. CDR3 coding DNA: TGTGCCAGCAGCTTCGGAGGACTTAACACTGAAGCTTTCTTT. It translates to CASSFGGLNTEAFF. Variable domain in full (rest from reference TRBV11-3 and TRBJ1-1): EAGVVQSPRYKIIEKKQPVAFWCNPISGHNTLYWYLQNLGQGPELLIRYENEEAVDDSQLPKDRFSAERLKGVDSTLKIQPAELGDSAVYLCASSFGGLNTEAFFGQGTRLTVV.

This chain connects TRBV10-1 to TRBJ1-5; weak D call: TRBD1 (5 bases). The V gene's germline CDR1 is WNHNN and CDR2 SYGVQD (reference sequence). This CDR3 comprises 14 residues. V dropped 0 bases and J dropped 7 bases, with 10 bases sitting between them. CDR3: CASSESGVGQPQHF. In nucleotides, the CDR3 is TGCGCCAGCAGTGAGTCAGGGGTCGGCCAGCCCCAGCATTTT.

This chain links TRBV12-5 with TRBJ1-6; 9 bases line up with TRBD1. Germline loops: CDR1 LGHNT, CDR2 FRNRAP. J was trimmed by 7 bases and V by 6 bases; bases with no gene match: 1. The CDR3 extends over 13 amino acids. DNA for the CDR3: TGTGCTAGTGGCGGACAGGGGAATTCACCCCTCCACTTT. It translates to CASGGQGNSPLHF.

This clone was counted between two and nine times. This chain connects TRBV25-1 to TRBJ2-2; the D gene is possibly TRBD1 (5 bases). The CDR3 sequence is 13 residues long. Trimming shortened V by 4 bases and J by 3 bases, and 6 bases separated the two germline ends. In germline, CDR1 is MGHDK, CDR2 SYGVNS. The CDR3 spells CASSVGDTGELFF. The CDR3, as DNA: TGTGCCAGCAGTGTAGGGGACACCGGGGAGCTGTTTTTT.

This chain connects TRBV7-6 to TRBJ1-1; 11 bases line up with TRBD1. V trimming: 1 base; J trimming: 0 bases; junction bases outside the gene matches: 4. Germline V gene sequence: CDR1 SGHVS, CDR2 FNYEAQ. The CDR3 covers 17 residues. The CDR3 DNA reads TGTGCCAGCAGCTTAGGGGGACAGGGGGTCATGAACACTGAAGCTTTCTTT. As protein: CASSLGGQGVMNTEAFF.

This chain links TRBV4-1 with TRBJ2-3; maybe TRBD2 (5 bases). Germline V CDR1 and CDR2: MGHRA, YSYEKL. The CDR3 is made up of 15 amino acids. Trimming left V 1 base short and J 2 bases short, with 10 bases between. The CDR3 DNA follows: TGCGCCAGCAGCCAAGTGGACTCCCACACAGATACGCAGTATTTT. Encoded protein: CASSQVDSHTDTQYF.

This clone came up a few times. The chain uses TRBV19 and TRBJ1-5, with D tentatively TRBD1 (6 bases). Germline CDR1 is LNHDA and CDR2 is SQIVND (reference sequence). Trimming pared 5 bases from V and 0 bases from J, leaving 14 bases between. The CDR3 extends over 16 amino acids. The CDR3 loop is CASSVARGLSNQPQHF. The CDR3 DNA sequence: TGTGCCAGTAGTGTAGCCAGGGGCCTTAGCAATCAGCCCCAGCATTTT.